This entry describes one T cell receptor (beta chain). This sample is part of a study of technical replicates of blood from a handful of donors. Method: immunoSEQ multiplex PCR; TCRdb's copy keeps in-frame clones and lacks some. The sample lists tens of thousands of clones, roughly 92% occurring once. Germline V gene lookup returns CDR1 ENHRY and CDR2 SYGVKD. The CDR3 contains 18 residues. The V segment lost 0 bases and the J segment 3 bases; nucleotides outside the gene matches: 6. Sequences were obtained from T cells isolated from PBMCs. The chain employs TRBV10-3 and TRBJ2-3; TRBD2 agrees at 13 bases. The sequence came from a human donor in good health. The CDR3 loop is CAISESRGTSGNTDTQYF. CDR3 nucleotide sequence: TGTGCCATCAGTGAGTCCCGAGGGACTAGCGGGAATACAGATACGCAGTATTTT.